This entry features one T cell receptor beta chain sequence. Its antigen is still unknown. The sample holds no much larger clone one base away, and base qualities are not on file. From V the trimming removes 5 bases and from J it removes 0 bases, while the gene matches leave 12 bases of the junction unaccounted for. Measured from the cysteine to the phenylalanine, the CDR3 is 20 residues long. Just the 60-base CDR3 DNA is kept, in frame starting at base 1. From a lookup of the germline V gene, CDR1 and CDR2 are MDHEN and SYDVKM. CD4+ CD45RA- CD25high cells were sorted as memory regulatory T cells. Whether a tumor-draining lymph node counted as invaded or non-invaded depended on the presence or absence of metastatic tumor cells. Before staining and sorting, T cells were pre-enriched using a Miltenyi Pan T Cell isolation kit. Immunohistochemistry for estrogen receptor, progesterone receptor, HER2 and Ki-67 was used to characterize primary tumors. Fresh surgical tissue was processed within a few hours after surgery by cutting into small fragments. The tissue fragments were digested enzymatically for 20 to 25 minutes with Liberase TL plus DNase and were then passed through a 40-micrometer strainer. Sorting used a BD FACS Aria II with roughly 96-99% purity, after DAPI live/dead staining. The sorted cells were lysed in TCL buffer, and a Norgen Single Cell RNA purification kit, including DNase treatment, was used to purify the RNA.

The record originates from a study of draining lymph node invasion in breast cancer (dated by TCRdb to 2020 to 2022). As for the study more broadly: Nodal metastasis was diagnosed by histology and cytokeratin immunohistochemistry and confirmed by EpCAM/CD45 flow cytometry. In a separate targeted assay, sorted memory regulatory T cells and memory conventional CD4 T cells were compared across breast cancer tissues by bulk TCR-beta CDR3 sequencing. Matched non-invaded and tumor-invaded tumor-draining lymph nodes plus the primary tumor were contributed by each patient, with both Treg and Tconv subsets profiled. In the separate targeted TCR sequencing, lymph nodes from a handful of patients were covered, and primary tumors were sequenced for three of those patients.

General study outcomes and caveats: Some of the top 100 tumor clones were detected in invaded and non-invaded nodes, and this detection was taken to suggest recirculation between tumor and draining nodes. The tumor top-100 clone tracking analysis was possible in only two patients. In the targeted TCR-seq data, Tregs appeared more clonally expanded than Tconvs in all tissues, and both subsets were less diverse in tumor than lymph nodes. The data could not determine whether Treg conversion took place in a particular organ or whether converted Tregs recirculated between nodes and tumor. Shared TCRs between Treg and Tconv subsets were considered suggestive but not proof of common clonal origin. In each tissue, about 13-22% of Treg TCRs were also present in Tconvs, a finding interpreted as suggesting peripheral induction of Tregs.

The library was made by bulk RNA-seq. TCRdb lists the instrument as Illumina HiSeq 2500. Per the authors' processing: For the separate targeted TCR-seq dataset, MiXCR version 2.1.5 with default parameters extracted and quantified CDR3 sequences from raw reads. Each TCR-beta clone in the separate targeted TCR-seq dataset was defined by the V gene, J gene and CDR3 sequence taken together. The separate targeted TCR-seq dataset was filtered by first dropping clones with fewer than three counts and then keeping only the 90% most strongly expressed clones in each sample. For each tissue in the separate targeted TCR-seq dataset, Treg-Tconv overlap was calculated by dividing the number of shared clones by the total number of Treg clones and multiplying by 100. The public reads were reanalyzed by TCRdb: fastp trimming at Q25, MiXCR alignment, in-frame beta chains only. Each entry is one CDR3 protein sequence, shown with its most common DNA and genes. TCRdb, not the authors, supplied the V and J calls. In this sample the table shows a few thousand distinct CDR3 sequences, roughly 60% of which occur a single time. The ten largest make up around 2.9% of the sample.

The sequence came from a female donor with luminal breast cancer. The sequenced sample consisted of sorted memory Tregs from a lymph node. Read against the paper, the sample's cell subset or site label means: CD45RA-negative sorted CD4+ T cells (memory Tconv or effector/memory Treg). The chain links TRBV28 with TRBJ2-1, with 14 junctional bases fitting TRBD2. The nucleotides are TGTGCCAGCAGTCCTGTAGTCGGGACTAGCGGGGGTCGCTCCTACAATGAGCAGTTCTTC. It is translated as CASSPVVGTSGGRSYNEQFF.